This T cell receptor (beta chain) was obtained from a study of cytomegalovirus exposure and HLA in healthy donors (dated by TCRdb to the late 2010s). With respect to the entire study: An earlier analysis of several hundred of the donors reported about 260 Gb of sequence data and approximately 120 million unique TCR beta sequences obtained from about 179 million T cells. An early release that covered roughly 600 HLA-typed donors contained approximately 300 gigabases of sequencing data and around 80 million unique TCR sequences. Among the 398 genotyped donors, around 81% belonged to the genetic ancestry cluster associated with self-reported Caucasian donors. The study aimed to test whether cataloging public T cell receptors could reveal signatures of past pathogen exposure. The study profiled the T cell repertoires of 550 to 700 subjects by immunosequencing and related them to cytomegalovirus serostatus. Along with the approximately 650-subject first cohort, a separate validation cohort of 120 different subjects was used. High-throughput TCR immunosequencing, statistical association of individual TCRs with disease status, and machine learning were combined to predict cytomegalovirus infection status. To study patterns of TCR occurrence, a later analysis re-analyzed previously published TCR beta repertoires from 700 or so donors and added high-resolution HLA genotyping. Rather than using new phenotypic data, the later analysis identified candidate immune exposures from TCR beta sequences and from how often those sequences occurred across donors. An earlier analysis of around 540 of the donors applied high-throughput TCR beta sequencing to assess whether each TCR beta V gene segment acted as functional or pseudogenic. Alongside the repertoire data, information on donor age, sex, ethnicity and CMV serostatus was compiled. A later genetic analysis used genome-wide SNP genotypes for about three fifths of the 666 donors, treating that subset as a discovery cohort. All discovery cohort repertoires had been generated using a single sequencing platform. HLA typing included class I and class II loci at four-digit resolution. Typing coverage differed by locus: A, B, C, DRB1 and DQB1 were typed in about 620-630 donors, DQA1 in about 560, DPA1 in approximately 600, and DPB1 in roughly 470. Four to six DR-DQ haplotypes were handled as single units for association and clustering, since linkage in the cohort was strong. On average, roughly 240,000 unique TCR beta nucleotide sequences were sequenced per donor among a few hundred genotyped donors of the cohort, with 15% to 20% of those sequences being non-productive. What the work shows at the level of the full study, not this receptor alone: Only TCR beta chains were sequenced in this cohort, and the absence of alpha or paired-chain data limited detectable features. Three of the identified cytomegalovirus-associated TCR beta chains were confirmed in vitro to be specific for cytomegalovirus antigens. Linkage disequilibrium might explain the correlated functional status among segregating V segments, but an unknown experimental factor could not be excluded. A group of highly shared sequence variants was considered likely to be a technical artifact of the sequencing pipeline. Several of the top co-occurrence clusters appeared to be linked to parvovirus B19, influenza, CMV and Epstein-Barr virus, according to a later analysis. CMV serostatus was the only immune exposure information available for the cohort. In a later analysis, around 17,000 TCR beta sequences were associated with specific HLA alleles at a false discovery rate of 0.05. In a later analysis, the rate of TCR association differed among HLA loci, with DRB1 alleles having the most associated TCRs and HLA-C alleles having the fewest. Because counts were too low, more than 15 rarely observed V segments, including chromosome 9 orphons, were excluded from the earlier analysis of about 500 of the donors. Presence/absence analyses assumed roughly uniform sequencing depth across donors, an assumption that may not hold. In a later analysis, HLA-associated TCR beta chains showed more clonal expansion and lower generation probabilities than non-associated chains that were equally common. The classifier was reported to diagnose cytomegalovirus status with high specificity and sensitivity in both the original cohort and the validation cohort. Broadly in line with IMGT annotations, most TCR beta V segments showed up in productive rearrangements about 87% or about 30% of the time in an earlier analysis of some 590 of the donors. A later analysis found that most CMV-associated TCR beta chains appeared HLA-restricted, with HLA associations seemingly driven largely by CMV exposure. A later genetic analysis reported fewer N-insertions in productive TCRs among donors in an Asian-associated ancestry cluster than the roughly 700-donor mean. While some public TCRs were present in many individuals, most TCR sequences turned up only very rarely across donors. A later genetic analysis associated a missense DCLRE1C variant with V-gene and J-gene trimming of TCR beta chains, and an independent cohort replicated the association. A total of 150 or so TCR beta chains were listed by the study as associated with cytomegalovirus. When HLA alleles, especially DR and DQ, strongly co-occurred, TCR associations were difficult to assign to individual alleles. A further reported finding was that TCR beta sequences accurately predicted the HLA-A and HLA-B alleles for most subjects in the first cohort. Because HLA typing was unavailable for some donors at each locus, only the typed subset was used in association tests. The authors suggested that the approach could potentially be generalized to other disease states and immunological phenotypes.

The cohort consisted of approximately 690 healthy bone marrow donors. All cohort members were sampled while nominally healthy, although unrecorded immune exposures were likely present. The donor tested CMV seronegative and was one of the 352 seronegative cohort members. Every donor gave a peripheral blood sample, and the peripheral blood mononuclear cells from that sample were used for TCR beta sequencing. The Qiagen DNeasy Blood Extraction Kit was used to extract genomic DNA from the blood cell samples. With respect to this clone: It lacks a known antigen.

The library was produced with the immunoSEQ multiplex PCR assay. The multiplex PCR relied on a mix of 60 forward primers for TCR Vbeta segments and 13 reverse primers for TCR Jbeta segments. The CDR3 region of rearranged TCR beta genes was amplified from genomic DNA by a multiplex PCR assay. The Illumina HiSeq System was used to sequence the amplified TCR beta libraries as 87-base-pair reads. As for the authors' bioinformatics: A later analysis tallied 75 million to 95 million unique TCR beta chains across the 610 or so repertoires, and approximately 12 million of those chains were shared by two or more donors. Raw reads were error-corrected and collapsed into unique sequences by a nearest-neighbor algorithm in which closely related sequences were merged to remove PCR and sequencing errors. CDR3 sequences were aligned to IMGT reference sequences to assign V, D and J gene segments. Each retained sequence needed at least a six-nucleotide match to both a V gene segment and a J gene segment. A rearrangement was called productive if the CDR3 had no stop codons and remained in frame with V and J, and every other rearrangement was called non-productive. CDR3 was defined by IMGT convention, running from the second conserved V-encoded cysteine to the conserved J-encoded phenylalanine. Sequences without an unambiguous match to a single V gene segment were excluded from the earlier analysis of approximately 560 of the donors. In an earlier analysis of a few hundred of the donors, V segments were called functional above 56.7% productive rearrangements and were called segregating when the between-donor standard deviation exceeded 5%. A statistical classification framework was built for diagnosing cytomegalovirus status from the catalog of TCR beta chain sequences. In a later analysis, V and J genes were assigned by comparing TCR nucleotide sequences against IMGT/GENE-DB human TR gene sequences. The TCRdist pipeline was used in a later analysis to assign CDR3 sequences and most-parsimonious VDJ recombination scenarios. In a later analysis, every TCR beta chain was defined by the combination of its CDR3 amino acid sequence and its V-gene family, and reads without a unique V-gene family were dropped. To address suspected cross-contamination and a sequencing artifact, a later analysis removed around 590 highly shared, low-generation-probability nucleotide sequences. A later analysis calculated a clonal expansion index for each public chain from normalized within-repertoire ranks of inferred template counts. Generation probabilities in a later analysis came from a VDJ recombination model fitted to out-of-frame rearrangements, and those results were checked against IGoR. In a later analysis, TCR-TCR, TCR-HLA and TCR-CMV co-occurrence was scored with hypergeometric tests, and a repertoire-size bias correction was applied to TCR pairs. A later analysis estimated false discovery rates by permuting HLA or CMV assignments 20 times. In a later analysis, co-occurring TCRs were grouped using DBSCAN, and TCRdist sequence similarity was added for clustering within HLA-allele-positive subsets. Co-occurrence clustering excluded repertoires with fewer than 30,000 or more than 120,000 public chains, plus five with anomalous nucleotide sharing. This is the immuneACCESS table as TCRdb keeps it, with only in-frame sequences that have V and J called. A part of the clones is gone; compared with another copy, unresolved V genes explain less than half, and the rest is unexplained. V and J calls and clone size are as listed in that table; D and trimming were resolved from the DNA. Per the sample table, the count is 100,000 to 150,000 clones. Together, the top ten hold 1.5% to 1.9% of the sample.

Sequencing was performed on PBMCs. The sequence was collected from a woman aged 40-49 years in good health and CMV-seronegative.

Read as DNA, the sequence is TGCGCCAGCAGCCAAGATCAGTTAACAGATACGCAGTATTTT. Its coded protein is CASSQDQLTDTQYF. The V gene is TRBV4-3 and the J gene is TRBJ2-3; the D segment cannot be called with confidence. Between the V and J ends, shortened by 0 bases and 3 bases respectively, the junction contains 7 bases. The CDR3 has 14 amino acids, counting the end cysteine and phenylalanine. Only CDR3 DNA remains: 42 bases, in frame from the first base. CDR1 and CDR2, per the germline V gene, are LGHNA and YSLEER.